This TCR beta chain is drawn from a study of T cells in Graves' hyperthyroidism and ophthalmopathy. Study-wide points: Most thyroid clonotypes with frequency above 0.001 were detected in blood. Patients with ophthalmopathy were separated from those with stable hyperthyroidism by a 13 V-J model.

RNA transcripts provided the source from which TCR beta CDR3 regions were amplified. The TCR CDR3 was amplified in a first-round RT-PCR using the HTBI primer set. TCRdb processed the multiplex PCR reads anew with MiXCR; each CDR3 protein has one entry. The table has fewer than 300,000 distinct CDR3 sequences, approximately 14% seen once. This clonotype was seen at least ten times. Its antigen is currently unknown. There are 14 residues in the CDR3. V lost 0 bases and J lost 5, with 12 bases in between. Germline V CDR1 and CDR2: SGDLS, YYNGEE. This receptor was obtained from a woman aged 50 to 60 with Graves' hyperthyroidism that later progressed to Graves' ophthalmopathy. The sequencing input was blood. The chain joins TRBV9 to TRBJ2-7; D gene ambiguous. The CDR3 sequence is CASSVGRQGNEQYF. CDR3 coding DNA: TGTGCCAGCAGCGTAGGACGACAAGGTAACGAGCAGTACTTC. The whole variable domain, filled in from reference TRBV9 and TRBJ2-7, reads DSGVTQTPKHLITATGQRVTLRCSPRSGDLSVYWYQQSLDQGLQFLIQYYNGEERAKGNILERFSAQQFPDLHSELNLSSLELGDSALYFCASSVGRQGNEQYFGPGTRLTVT.